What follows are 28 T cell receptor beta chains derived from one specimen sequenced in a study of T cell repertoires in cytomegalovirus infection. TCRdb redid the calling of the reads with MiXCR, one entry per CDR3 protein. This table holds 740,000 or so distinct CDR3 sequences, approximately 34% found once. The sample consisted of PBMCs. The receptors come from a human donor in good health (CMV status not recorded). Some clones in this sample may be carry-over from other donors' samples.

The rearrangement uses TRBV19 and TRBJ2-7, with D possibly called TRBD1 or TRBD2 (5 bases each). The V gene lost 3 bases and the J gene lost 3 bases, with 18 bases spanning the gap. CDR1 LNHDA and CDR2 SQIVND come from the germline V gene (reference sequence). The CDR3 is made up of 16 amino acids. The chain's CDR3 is CASSIFIRDGFYEQYF. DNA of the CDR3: TGTGCCAGTAGTATCTTCATTCGGGACGGATTCTACGAGCAGTACTTC.

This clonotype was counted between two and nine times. The CDR3 DNA sequence: TGTGCCAGCAGTCCACGGACGGATTCTAACTATGGCTACACCTTC. Translation: CASSPRTDSNYGYTF. The chain combines TRBV27 with TRBJ1-2; D gene ambiguous. There are 15 residues in the CDR3. Deletions cut 5 bases from V and 0 bases from J, with 13 bases between. The V gene's germline CDR1 is MNHEY and CDR2 SMNVEV (reference sequence).

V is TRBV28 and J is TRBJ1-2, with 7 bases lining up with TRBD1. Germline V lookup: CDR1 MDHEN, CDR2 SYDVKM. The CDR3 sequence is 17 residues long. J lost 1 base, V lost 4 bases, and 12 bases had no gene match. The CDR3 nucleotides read TGTGCCAGCAGTTACAGACTCACAGGGGCGCTTAACTATGGCTACACCTTC. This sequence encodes CASSYRLTGALNYGYTF.

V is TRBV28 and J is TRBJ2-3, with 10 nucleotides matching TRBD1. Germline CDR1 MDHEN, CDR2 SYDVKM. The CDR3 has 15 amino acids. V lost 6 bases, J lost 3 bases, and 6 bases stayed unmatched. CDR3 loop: CASRPGQGKTDTQYF. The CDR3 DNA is TGTGCCAGCAGACCGGGACAGGGGAAAACAGATACGCAGTATTTT.

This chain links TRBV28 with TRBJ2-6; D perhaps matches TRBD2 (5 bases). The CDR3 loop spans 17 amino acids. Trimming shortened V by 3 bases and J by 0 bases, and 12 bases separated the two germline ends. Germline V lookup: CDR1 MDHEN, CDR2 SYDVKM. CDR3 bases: TGTGCCAGCAGTTTGCCACGAACTAGCTCTGGGGCCAACGTCCTGACTTTC. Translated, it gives CASSLPRTSSGANVLTF.

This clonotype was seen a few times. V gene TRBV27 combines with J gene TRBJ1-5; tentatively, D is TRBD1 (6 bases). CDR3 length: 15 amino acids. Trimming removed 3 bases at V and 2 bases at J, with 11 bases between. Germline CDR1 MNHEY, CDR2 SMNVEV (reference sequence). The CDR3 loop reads CASSFGGQGNQPQHF. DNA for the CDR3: TGTGCCAGCAGTTTCGGGGGGCAGGGCAATCAGCCCCAGCATTTT.

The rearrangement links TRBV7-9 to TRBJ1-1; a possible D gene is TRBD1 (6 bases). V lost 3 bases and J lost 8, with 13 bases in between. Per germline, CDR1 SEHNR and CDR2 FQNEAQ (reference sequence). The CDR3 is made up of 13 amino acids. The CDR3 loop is CASSFTRGPEAFF. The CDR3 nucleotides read TGTGCCAGCAGCTTCACCAGGGGCCCCGAAGCTTTCTTT.

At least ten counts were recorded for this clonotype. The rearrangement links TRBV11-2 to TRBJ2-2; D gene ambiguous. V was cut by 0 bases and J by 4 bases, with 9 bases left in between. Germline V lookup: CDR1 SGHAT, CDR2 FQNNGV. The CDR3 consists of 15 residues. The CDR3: CASSLDLAATGELFF. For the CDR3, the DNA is TGTGCCAGCAGCTTAGATCTGGCGGCCACCGGGGAGCTGTTTTTT.

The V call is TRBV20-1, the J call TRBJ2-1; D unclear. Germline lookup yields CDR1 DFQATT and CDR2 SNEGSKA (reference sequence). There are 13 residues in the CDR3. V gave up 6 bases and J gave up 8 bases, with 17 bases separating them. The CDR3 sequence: CSAITRPGDEQFF. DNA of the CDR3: TGCAGTGCCATCACACGGCCGGGCGATGAGCAGTTCTTC.

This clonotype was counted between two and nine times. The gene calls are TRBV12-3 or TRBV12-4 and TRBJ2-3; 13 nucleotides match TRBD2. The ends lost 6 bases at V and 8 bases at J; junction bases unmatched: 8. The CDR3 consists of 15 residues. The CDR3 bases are TGTGCCAGCAGCCTTGGACTAGCGGGAGTAGTTACGCAGTATTTT. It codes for CASSLGLAGVVTQYF.

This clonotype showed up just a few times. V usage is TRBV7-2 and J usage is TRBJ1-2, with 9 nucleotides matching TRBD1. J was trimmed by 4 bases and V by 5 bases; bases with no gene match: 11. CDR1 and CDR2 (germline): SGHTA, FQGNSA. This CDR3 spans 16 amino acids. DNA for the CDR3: TGTGCCAGCAGCCTACCCCCGGGACAGGGTTTCTATGGCTACACCTTC. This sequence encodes CASSLPPGQGFYGYTF.

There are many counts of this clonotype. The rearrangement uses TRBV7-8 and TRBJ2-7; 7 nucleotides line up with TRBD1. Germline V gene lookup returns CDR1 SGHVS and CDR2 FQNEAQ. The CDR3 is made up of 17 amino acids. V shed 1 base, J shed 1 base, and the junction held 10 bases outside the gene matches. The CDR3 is CASSLVGQGDRSYEQYF. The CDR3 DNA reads TGTGCCAGCAGCTTAGTGGGTCAGGGGGACAGATCCTACGAGCAGTACTTC. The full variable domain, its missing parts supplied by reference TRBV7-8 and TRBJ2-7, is GAGVSQSPRYKVAKRGQDVALRCDPISGHVSLFWYQQALGQGPEFLTYFQNEAQLDKSGLPSDRFFAERPEGSVSTLKIQRTQQEDSAVYLCASSLVGQGDRSYEQYFGPGTRLTVT.

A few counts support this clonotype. CDR3 in DNA: TGTGCCAGCACCTTCGGGTCCCAACTCTCCTATAATTCACCCCTCCACTTT. Its protein is CASTFGSQLSYNSPLHF. The rearrangement joins TRBV28 to TRBJ1-6; D not resolved. Trimming left V 7 bases short and J 0 bases short, with 16 bases between. There are 17 residues in the CDR3. From germline, CDR1 is MDHEN and CDR2 SYDVKM.

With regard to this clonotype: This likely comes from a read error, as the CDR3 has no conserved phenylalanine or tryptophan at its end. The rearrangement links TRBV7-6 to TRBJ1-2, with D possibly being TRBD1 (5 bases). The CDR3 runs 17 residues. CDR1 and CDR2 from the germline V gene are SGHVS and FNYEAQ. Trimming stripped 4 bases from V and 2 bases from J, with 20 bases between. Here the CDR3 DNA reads TGTGCCAGCAGCTCCGATTGGGGGTCCCGACGCAACTATGGCTACACCTTA. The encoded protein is CASSSDWGSRRNYGYTL.

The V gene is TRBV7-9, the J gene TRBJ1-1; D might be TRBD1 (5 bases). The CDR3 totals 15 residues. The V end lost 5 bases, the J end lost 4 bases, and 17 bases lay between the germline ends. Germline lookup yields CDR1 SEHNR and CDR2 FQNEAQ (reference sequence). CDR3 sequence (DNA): TGTGCCAGCAGCCCAACGGGGGGGGTAGGCACTGAAGCTTTCTTT. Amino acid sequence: CASSPTGGVGTEAFF. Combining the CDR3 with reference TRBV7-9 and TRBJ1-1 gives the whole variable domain DTGVSQNPRHKITKRGQNVTFRCDPISEHNRLYWYRQTLGQGPEFLTYFQNEAQLEKSRLLSDRFSAERPKGSFSTLEIQRTEQGDSAMYLCASSPTGGVGTEAFFGQGTRLTVV.

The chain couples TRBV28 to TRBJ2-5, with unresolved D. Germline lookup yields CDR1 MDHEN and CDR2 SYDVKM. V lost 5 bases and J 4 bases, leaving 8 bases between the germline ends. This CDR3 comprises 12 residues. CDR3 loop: CASSSLRETQYF. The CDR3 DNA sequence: TGTGCCAGCAGTAGTTTACGAGAGACCCAGTACTTC.

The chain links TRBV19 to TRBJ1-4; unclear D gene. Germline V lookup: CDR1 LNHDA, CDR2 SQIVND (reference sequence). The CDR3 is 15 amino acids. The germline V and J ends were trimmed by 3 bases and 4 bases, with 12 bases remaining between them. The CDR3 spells CASSIFAGYNEKLFF. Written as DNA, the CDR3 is TGTGCCAGTAGTATCTTCGCGGGGTATAATGAAAAACTGTTTTTT.

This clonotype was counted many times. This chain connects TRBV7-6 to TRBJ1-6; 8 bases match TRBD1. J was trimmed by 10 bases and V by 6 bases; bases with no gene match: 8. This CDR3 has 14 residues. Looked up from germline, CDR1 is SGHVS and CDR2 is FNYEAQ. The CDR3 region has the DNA TGTGCCAGCAGTCCAGGACAGGGAGGATCACCCCTCCACTTT. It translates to CASSPGQGGSPLHF.

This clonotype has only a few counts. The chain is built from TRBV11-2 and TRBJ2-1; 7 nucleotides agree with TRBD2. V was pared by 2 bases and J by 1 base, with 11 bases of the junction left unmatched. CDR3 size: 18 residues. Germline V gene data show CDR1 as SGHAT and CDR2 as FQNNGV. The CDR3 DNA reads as TGTGCCAGCAGCTTACTCGGCCAGCGGGATTGGTCCTACAATGAGCAGTTCTTC. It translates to CASSLLGQRDWSYNEQFF. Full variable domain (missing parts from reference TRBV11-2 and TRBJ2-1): EAGVAQSPRYKIIEKRQSVAFWCNPISGHATLYWYQQILGQGPKLLIQFQNNGVVDDSQLPKDRFSAERLKGVDSTLKIQPAKLEDSAVYLCASSLLGQRDWSYNEQFFGPGTRLTVL.

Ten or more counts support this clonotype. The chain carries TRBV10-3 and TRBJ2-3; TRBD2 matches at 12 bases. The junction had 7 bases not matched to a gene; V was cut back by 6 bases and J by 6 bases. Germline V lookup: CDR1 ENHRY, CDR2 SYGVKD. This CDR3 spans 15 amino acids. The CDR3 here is CAIRTSGGRWDTQYF. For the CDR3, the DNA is TGTGCCATCAGGACTAGCGGGGGACGGTGGGATACGCAGTATTTT.

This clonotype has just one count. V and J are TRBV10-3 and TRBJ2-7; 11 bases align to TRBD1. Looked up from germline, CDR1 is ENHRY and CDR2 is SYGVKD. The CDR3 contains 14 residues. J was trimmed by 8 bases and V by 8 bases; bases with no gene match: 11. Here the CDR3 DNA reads TGTGCCATCCGTTCCGGGACAGGGGGGTACAAGCAGTACTTC. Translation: CAIRSGTGGYKQYF.

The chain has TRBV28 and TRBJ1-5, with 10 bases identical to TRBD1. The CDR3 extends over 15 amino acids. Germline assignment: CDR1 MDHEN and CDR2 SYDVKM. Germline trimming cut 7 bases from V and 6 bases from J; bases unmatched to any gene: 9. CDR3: CASTTRQGAAQPQHF. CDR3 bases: TGTGCCAGCACCACCAGACAGGGGGCGGCTCAGCCCCAGCATTTT.

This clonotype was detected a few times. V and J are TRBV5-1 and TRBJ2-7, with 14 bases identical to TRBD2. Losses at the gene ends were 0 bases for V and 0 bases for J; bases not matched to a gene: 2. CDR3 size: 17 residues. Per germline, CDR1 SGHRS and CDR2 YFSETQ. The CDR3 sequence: CASSLGLAGGPSYEQYF. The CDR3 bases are TGCGCCAGCAGCTTGGGACTAGCGGGGGGGCCCTCCTACGAGCAGTACTTC.

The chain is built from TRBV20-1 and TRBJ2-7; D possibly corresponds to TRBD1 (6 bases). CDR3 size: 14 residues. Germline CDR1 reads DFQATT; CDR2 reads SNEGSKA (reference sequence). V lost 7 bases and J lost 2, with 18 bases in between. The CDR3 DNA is TGCAGTGTCGTGGCATTGGACAGTACCTACGAGCAGTACTTC. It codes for CSVVALDSTYEQYF.

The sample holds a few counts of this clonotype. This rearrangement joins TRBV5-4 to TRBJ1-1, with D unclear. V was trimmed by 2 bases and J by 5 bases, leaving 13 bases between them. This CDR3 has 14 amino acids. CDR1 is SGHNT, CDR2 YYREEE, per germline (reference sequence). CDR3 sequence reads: CASSFRELGTEAFF. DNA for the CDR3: TGTGCCAGCAGCTTTCGAGAACTAGGGACTGAAGCTTTCTTT.

CDR3 loop: CASSPGTSGRGQNIQYF. The CDR3 DNA sequence: TGTGCCAGCAGTCCCGGGACTAGCGGGAGGGGGCAAAACATTCAGTACTTC. The chain joins TRBV12-3 or TRBV12-4 to TRBJ2-4, with 16 positions matching TRBD2. This CDR3 is 17 amino acids long. V shed 5 bases and J 5 bases; nucleotides not matched to a gene: 6.

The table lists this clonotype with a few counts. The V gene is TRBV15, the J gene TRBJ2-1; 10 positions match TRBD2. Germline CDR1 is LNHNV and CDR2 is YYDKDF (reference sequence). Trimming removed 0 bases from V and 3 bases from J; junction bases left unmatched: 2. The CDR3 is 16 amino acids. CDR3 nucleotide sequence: TGTGCCACCAGCAGAGATGGACTAGCGGACTACAATGAGCAGTTCTTC. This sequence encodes CATSRDGLADYNEQFF.

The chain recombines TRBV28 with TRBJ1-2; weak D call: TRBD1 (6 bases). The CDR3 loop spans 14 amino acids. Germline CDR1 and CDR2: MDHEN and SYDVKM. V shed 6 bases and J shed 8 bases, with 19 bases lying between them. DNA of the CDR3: TGTGCCAGCAGAGACAGGTCCCTGCGGGAAGGCTACACCTTC. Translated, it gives CASRDRSLREGYTF.